A selection of T cell receptor beta chains follows, all from one sample in a study of blood T cell repertoires in COVID-19. Sequenced by immunoSEQ multiplex PCR; TCRdb stores in-frame clones only, minus some. The sample yields 130,000 to 150,000 clones, roughly 90% seen once. Sequencing was performed on PBMCs or T cells enriched from blood (not recorded which). All receptors derive from a woman aged 25 to 39 with acute COVID-19. The CDR3 runs from the conserved cysteine through the conserved F or W. The D gene is left open where the match is weak. Clone size appears in some rows only: once, few, many, or a class for an expanded clone.

V gene: TRBV27; D gene: TRBD2; J gene: TRBJ2-5; clone size: once; CDR3 protein: CASSLYGLAGEEQETQYF; CDR3 DNA: TGTGCCAGCAGTTTATATGGACTAGCGGGAGAGGAGCAAGAGACCCAGTACTTC
V gene: TRBV4-3; D gene: TRBD1; J gene: TRBJ2-1; clone size: NA; CDR3 protein: CASSQGTGYNEQFF; CDR3 DNA: TGCGCCAGCAGCCAGGGGACAGGCTACAATGAGCAGTTCTTC
V gene: TRBV7-8; D gene: NA; J gene: TRBJ2-3; clone size: NA; CDR3 protein: CASSSASTTQYF; CDR3 DNA: TGTGCCAGCAGCTCCGCTAGCACTACGCAGTATTTT
V gene: TRBV2; D gene: TRBD2; J gene: TRBJ2-3; clone size: NA; CDR3 protein: CASSVGGGTDTQYF; CDR3 DNA: TGTGCCAGCAGTGTCGGGGGGGGCACAGATACGCAGTATTTT
V gene: TRBV6-6; D gene: TRBD2; J gene: TRBJ2-7; clone size: NA; CDR3 protein: CASRPSGGEQYF; CDR3 DNA: TGTGCCAGCAGACCTAGCGGGGGGGAGCAGTACTTC
V gene: TRBV27; D gene: TRBD1; J gene: TRBJ2-7; clone size: NA; CDR3 protein: CASSAGTGGQISSYEQYF; CDR3 DNA: TGTGCCAGCAGTGCGGGGACAGGGGGACAAATAAGCTCCTACGAGCAGTACTTC
V gene: TRBV24-1; D gene: NA; J gene: TRBJ1-5; clone size: medium-sized; CDR3 protein: CATSDRNKKGAPDSNQPQHF; CDR3 DNA: TGTGCCACCAGTGACCGCAATAAAAAAGGGGCCCCAGATAGCAATCAGCCCCAGCATTTT
V gene: TRBV18; D gene: NA; J gene: TRBJ2-7; clone size: NA; CDR3 protein: CASSRGTAEEQYF; CDR3 DNA: TGTGCCAGCTCACGCGGGACAGCGGAGGAGCAGTACTTC
V gene: TRBV5-1; D gene: NA; J gene: TRBJ2-2; clone size: NA; CDR3 protein: CASSPDSHTGELFF; CDR3 DNA: TGCGCCAGCAGCCCGGACAGTCATACCGGGGAGCTGTTTTTT
V gene: TRBV28; D gene: TRBD2; J gene: TRBJ2-6; clone size: NA; CDR3 protein: CASSPSGTSSSGANVLTF; CDR3 DNA: TGTGCCAGCAGTCCTTCCGGGACTAGCAGCTCTGGGGCCAACGTCCTGACTTTC